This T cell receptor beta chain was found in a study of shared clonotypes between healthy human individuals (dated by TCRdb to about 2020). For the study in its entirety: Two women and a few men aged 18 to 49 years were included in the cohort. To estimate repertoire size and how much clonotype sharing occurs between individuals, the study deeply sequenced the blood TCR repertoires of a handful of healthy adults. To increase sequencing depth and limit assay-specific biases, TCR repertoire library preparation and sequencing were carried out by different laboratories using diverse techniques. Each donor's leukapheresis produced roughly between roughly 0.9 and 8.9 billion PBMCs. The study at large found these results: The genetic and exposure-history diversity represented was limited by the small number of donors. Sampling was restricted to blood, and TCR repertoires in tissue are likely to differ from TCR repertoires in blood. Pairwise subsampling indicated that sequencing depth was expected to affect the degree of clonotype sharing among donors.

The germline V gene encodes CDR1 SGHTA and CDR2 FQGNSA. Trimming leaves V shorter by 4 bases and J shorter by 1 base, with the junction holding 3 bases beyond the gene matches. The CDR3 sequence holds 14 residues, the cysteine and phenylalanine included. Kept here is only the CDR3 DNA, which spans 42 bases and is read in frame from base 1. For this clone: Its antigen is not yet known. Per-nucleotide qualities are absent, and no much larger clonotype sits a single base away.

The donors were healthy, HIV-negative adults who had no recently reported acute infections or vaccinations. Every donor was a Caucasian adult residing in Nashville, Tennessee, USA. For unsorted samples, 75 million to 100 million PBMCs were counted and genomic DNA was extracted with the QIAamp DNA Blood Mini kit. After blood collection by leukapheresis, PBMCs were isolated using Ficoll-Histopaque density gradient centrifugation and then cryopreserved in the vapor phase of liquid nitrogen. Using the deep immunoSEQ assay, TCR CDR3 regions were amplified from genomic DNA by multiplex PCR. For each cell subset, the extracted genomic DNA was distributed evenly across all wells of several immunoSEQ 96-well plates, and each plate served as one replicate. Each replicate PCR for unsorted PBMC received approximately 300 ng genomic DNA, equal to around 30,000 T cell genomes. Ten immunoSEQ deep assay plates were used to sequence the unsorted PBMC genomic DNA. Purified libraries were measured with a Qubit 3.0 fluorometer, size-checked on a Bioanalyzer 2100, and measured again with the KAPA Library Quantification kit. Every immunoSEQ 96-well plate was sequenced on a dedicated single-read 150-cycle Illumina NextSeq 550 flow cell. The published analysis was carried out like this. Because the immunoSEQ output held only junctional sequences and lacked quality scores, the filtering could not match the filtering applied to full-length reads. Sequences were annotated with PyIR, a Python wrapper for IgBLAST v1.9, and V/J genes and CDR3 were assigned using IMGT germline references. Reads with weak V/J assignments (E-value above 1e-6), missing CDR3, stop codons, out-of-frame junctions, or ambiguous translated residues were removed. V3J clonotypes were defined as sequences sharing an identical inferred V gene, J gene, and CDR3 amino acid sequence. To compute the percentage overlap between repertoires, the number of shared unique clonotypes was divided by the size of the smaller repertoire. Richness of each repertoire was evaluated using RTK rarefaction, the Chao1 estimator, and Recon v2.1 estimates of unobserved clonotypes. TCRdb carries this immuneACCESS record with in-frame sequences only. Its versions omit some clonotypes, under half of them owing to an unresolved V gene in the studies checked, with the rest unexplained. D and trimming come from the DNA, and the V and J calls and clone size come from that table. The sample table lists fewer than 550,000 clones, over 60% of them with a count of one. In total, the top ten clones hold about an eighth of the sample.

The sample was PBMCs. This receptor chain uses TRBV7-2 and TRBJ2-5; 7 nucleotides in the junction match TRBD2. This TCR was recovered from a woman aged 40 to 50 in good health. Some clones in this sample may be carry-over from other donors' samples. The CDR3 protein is CASSSRLAQETQYF. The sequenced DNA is TGTGCCAGCAGCTCTCGACTAGCCCAAGAGACCCAGTACTTC.